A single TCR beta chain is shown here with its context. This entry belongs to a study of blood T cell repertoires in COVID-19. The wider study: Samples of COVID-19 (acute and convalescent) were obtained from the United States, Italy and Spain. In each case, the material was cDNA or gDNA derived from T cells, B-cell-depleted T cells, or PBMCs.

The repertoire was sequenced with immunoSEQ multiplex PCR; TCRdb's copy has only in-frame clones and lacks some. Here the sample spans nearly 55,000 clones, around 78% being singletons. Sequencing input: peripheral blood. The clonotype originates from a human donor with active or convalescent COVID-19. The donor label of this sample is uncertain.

This CDR3 reads CASSLNRGETQYF. In DNA, the CDR3 is TGTGCCAGCAGCTTAAACAGGGGGGAGACCCAGTACTTC. The chain couples TRBV7-3 to TRBJ2-5; the match to TRBD1 covers 8 bases. The CDR3 is 13 residues long. The V gene end was trimmed by 1 base and the J gene end by 5 bases; junction bases not matched to a gene: 0. CDR1 SGHTA and CDR2 FQGTGA come from the germline V gene.